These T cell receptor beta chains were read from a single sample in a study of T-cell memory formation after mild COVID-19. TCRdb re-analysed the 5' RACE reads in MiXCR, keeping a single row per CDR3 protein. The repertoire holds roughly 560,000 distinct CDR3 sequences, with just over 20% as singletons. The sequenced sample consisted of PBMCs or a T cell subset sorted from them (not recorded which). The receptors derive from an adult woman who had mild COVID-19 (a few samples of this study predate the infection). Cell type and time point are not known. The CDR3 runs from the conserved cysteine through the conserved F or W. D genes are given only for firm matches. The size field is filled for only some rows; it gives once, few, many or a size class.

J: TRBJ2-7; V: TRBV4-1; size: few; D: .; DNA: TGCGCCAGCAGCCATAACTCGGGATACGAGCAGTACTTC; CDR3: CASSHNSGYEQYF
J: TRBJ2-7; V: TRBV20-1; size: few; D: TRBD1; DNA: TGCAGTGCTAGATCCCGGGACAGGTTCTACGAGCAGTACTTC; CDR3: CSARSRDRFYEQYF
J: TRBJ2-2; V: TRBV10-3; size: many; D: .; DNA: TGTGCCATCAGTGAGTCCGCCCGCGGGGAGCTGTTTTTT; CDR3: CAISESARGELFF
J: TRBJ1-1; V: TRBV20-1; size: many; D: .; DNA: TGCAGTGTTTGGGAAAACACTGAAGCTTTCTTT; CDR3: CSVWENTEAFF
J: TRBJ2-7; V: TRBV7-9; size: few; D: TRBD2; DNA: TGTGCCAGCAGCTTAGGGAGCCGGACTAGCGGGAGGGCCTTATACGAGCAGTACTTC; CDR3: CASSLGSRTSGRALYEQYF
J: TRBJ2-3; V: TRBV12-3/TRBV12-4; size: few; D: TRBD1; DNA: TGTGCCAGCAGTGCTCGGACAGGGGTCACAGATACGCAGTATTTT; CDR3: CASSARTGVTDTQYF
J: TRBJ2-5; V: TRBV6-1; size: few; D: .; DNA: TGTGCCAGCAGTGATTTTTTTGGGCAAGAGACCCAGTACTTC; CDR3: CASSDFFGQETQYF
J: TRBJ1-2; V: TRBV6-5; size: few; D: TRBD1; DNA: TGTGCCAGCACAGGGGGACAGGGCTATGGCTACACCTTC; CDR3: CASTGGQGYGYTF
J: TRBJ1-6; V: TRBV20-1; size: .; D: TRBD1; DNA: TGCAGTGCTAGAGAGGTACAGGGGGCTGCACCCCTCCACTTT; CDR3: CSAREVQGAAPLHF
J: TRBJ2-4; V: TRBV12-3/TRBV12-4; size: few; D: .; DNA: TGTGCCAGCAGTCTCTGGACGAAGAACATTCAGTACTTC; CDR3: CASSLWTKNIQYF
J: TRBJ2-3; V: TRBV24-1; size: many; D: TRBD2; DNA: TGTGCCACCAGTGAGGGACTAAGGACAGATACGCAGTATTTT; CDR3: CATSEGLRTDTQYF
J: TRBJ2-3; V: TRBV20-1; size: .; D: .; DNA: TGCAGTGCTCCCCTTGGGGGGGGCCGCACAGATACGCAGTATTTT; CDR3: CSAPLGGGRTDTQYF
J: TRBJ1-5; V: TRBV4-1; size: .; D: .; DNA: TGCGCCAGCAGCCAACTGCAGGTCATCCAGCCCCAGCATTTT; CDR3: CASSQLQVIQPQHF
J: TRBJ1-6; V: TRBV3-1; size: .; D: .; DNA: TGTGCCAGCAGCTTTCTCGGAAATTCACCCCTCCACTTT; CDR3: CASSFLGNSPLHF
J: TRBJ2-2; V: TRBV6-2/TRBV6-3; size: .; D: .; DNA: TGTGCCAGCAGTTACAACTTGGCTAGCAGATACACCGGGGAGCTGTTTTTT; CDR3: CASSYNLASRYTGELFF
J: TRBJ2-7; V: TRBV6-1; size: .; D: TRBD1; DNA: TGTGCCGGGGGGAACAGGGGGCAGTACGAGCAGTACTTC; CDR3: CAGGNRGQYEQYF
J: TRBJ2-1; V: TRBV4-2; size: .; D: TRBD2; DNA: TGTGCCAGCAACCGCGGACTAGACAATGAGCAGTTCTTC; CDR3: CASNRGLDNEQFF
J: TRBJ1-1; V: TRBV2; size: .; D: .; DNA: TGTGCCAGCAGTCGTACCGGGGTCGCTTTCTTT; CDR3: CASSRTGVAFF
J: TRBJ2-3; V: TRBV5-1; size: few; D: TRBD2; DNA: TGCGCCAGCAGCGGGGTAGGCGGGAGGTCCACAGATACGCAGTATTTT; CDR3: CASSGVGGRSTDTQYF
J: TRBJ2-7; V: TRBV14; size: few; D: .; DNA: TGTGCCAGCAGCCAAGTGCGGGCTTACGAGCAGTACTTC; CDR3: CASSQVRAYEQYF
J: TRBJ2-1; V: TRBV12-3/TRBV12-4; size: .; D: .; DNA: TGTGCCAGCAGTTTACAGCTAGTGGGCCTCAATGAGCAGTTCTTC; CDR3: CASSLQLVGLNEQFF
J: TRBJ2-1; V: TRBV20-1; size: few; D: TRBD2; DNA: TGCAGTGCCCAGGGACTAGCCACCAGTTGGGGTGAGCAGTTCTTC; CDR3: CSAQGLATSWGEQFF
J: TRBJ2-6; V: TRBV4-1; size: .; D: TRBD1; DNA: TGCGCCAGCAGCCAGTATACTTGGGACAGGGGGCTTCCTGGGGCCAACGTCCTGACTTTC; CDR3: CASSQYTWDRGLPGANVLTF
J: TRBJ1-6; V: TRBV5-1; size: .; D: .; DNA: TGCGCCAGCAGCTTGGCCGGGCAGGGTGATTCACCCCTCCACTTT; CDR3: CASSLAGQGDSPLHF
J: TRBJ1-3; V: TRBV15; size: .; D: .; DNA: TGTGCCACCAGCAGAGATTGGGGTGGTAACACCACATATTTT; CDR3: CATSRDWGGNTTYF
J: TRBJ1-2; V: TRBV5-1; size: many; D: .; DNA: TGCGCCAGCAGCTTGTGGGCAGCTAACTATGGCTACACCTTC; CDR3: CASSLWAANYGYTF
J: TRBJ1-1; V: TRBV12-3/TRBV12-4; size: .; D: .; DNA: TGTGCCAGCAGTTTAATAGCAGGGCCTGAAGCTTTCTTT; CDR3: CASSLIAGPEAFF
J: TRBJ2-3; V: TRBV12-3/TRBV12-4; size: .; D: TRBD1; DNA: TGTGCCAGCAGTCCCGCGCCCGGGACAGACCCCACAGATACGCAGTATTTT; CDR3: CASSPAPGTDPTDTQYF
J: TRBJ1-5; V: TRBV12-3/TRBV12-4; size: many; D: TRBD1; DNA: TGTGCCAGCAGTTCAGGGGGTAATAGCAATCAGCCCCAGCATTTT; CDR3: CASSSGGNSNQPQHF
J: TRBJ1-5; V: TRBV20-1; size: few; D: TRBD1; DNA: TGCAGTGCTAGCCAGATTAGGACAGGGCAGCCCCAGCATTTT; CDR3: CSASQIRTGQPQHF
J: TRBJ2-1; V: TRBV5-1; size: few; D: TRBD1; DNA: TGCGCCAGCAGCTTGAGTGTCTGGGACAGGGATCATGAGCAGTTCTTC; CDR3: CASSLSVWDRDHEQFF
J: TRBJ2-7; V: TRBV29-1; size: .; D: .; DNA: TGCAGCGTCAGGGGCGGGTCTAACTCCTACGAGCAGTACTTC; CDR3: CSVRGGSNSYEQYF
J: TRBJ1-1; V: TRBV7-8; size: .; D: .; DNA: TGTGCCAGCAGCCGACAGTTGGTAGGATCGAACACTGAAGCTTTCTTT; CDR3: CASSRQLVGSNTEAFF
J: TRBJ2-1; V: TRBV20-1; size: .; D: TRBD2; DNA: TGCAGTGCTACTAGCGGGAGGCGAAACAATGAGCAGTTCTTC; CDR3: CSATSGRRNNEQFF
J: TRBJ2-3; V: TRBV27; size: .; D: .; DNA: TGTGCCAGCAGTTTATGGCTAGCGAGTGATACGCAGTATTTT; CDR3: CASSLWLASDTQYF